The 21 T cell receptor beta chains in this list originate from one sample, sequenced in a study of CD8 T cells in Susac syndrome. Reverse transcription of roughly 0.5 to 1 ug RNA was performed with random hexamers. TCRdb passed the immunoSEQ multiplex PCR reads through MiXCR, listing each CDR3 protein once. The sample lists around 130,000 distinct CDR3 sequences, 80% seen once, with roughly 0.5% in the top ten. What was sequenced was CD8+ T cells from PBMCs. All receptors come from a human donor with multiple sclerosis.

The rearrangement joins TRBV27 to TRBJ1-2, with D possibly TRBD1 on 6 matching bases. The germline V gene encodes CDR1 MNHEY and CDR2 SMNVEV (reference sequence). The V end lost 8 bases, the J end lost 8 bases, and 27 bases lay between the germline ends. The CDR3 totals 16 residues. Here the CDR3 DNA reads TGTGCCAGCGCCCCGGGATGGGACACCGTATTGTTGGGCTACACCTTC. This gives the protein CASAPGWDTVLLGYTF.

This clonotype was seen a few times. The gene calls are TRBV4-2 and TRBJ2-1, with TRBD2 identical over 7 bases. The CDR3 sequence is 15 residues long. The V and J ends lost 0 bases and 13 bases, in that order; junction bases with no gene match: 12. Germline values: CDR1 LGHNA, CDR2 YNFKEQ. For the CDR3, the DNA is TGTGCCAGCAGCCAAGACATAGTAGGAGCGGGGCTTCAGTTCTTC. It specifies CASSQDIVGAGLQFF.

The CDR3 sequence is CASTGRDYNEQFF. The CDR3 DNA reads TGTGCCAGCACCGGACGGGATTACAATGAGCAGTTCTTC. The chain uses TRBV2 and TRBJ2-1; perhaps TRBD2 as D (5 bases). The germline V gene has CDR1 SNHLY and CDR2 FYNNEI. V was shortened by 7 bases and J by 4 bases, with 11 bases between the two germline ends. The length of the CDR3 is 13 residues.

This clonotype was recorded a few times. The chain links TRBV27 to TRBJ2-7, with unresolved D. V shed 8 bases and J shed 2 bases, with 13 bases lying between them. The length of the CDR3 is 13 residues. Per germline, CDR1 MNHEY and CDR2 SMNVEV (reference sequence). The CDR3: CASADMSPYEQYF. The CDR3 nucleotides read TGTGCCAGCGCTGATATGAGTCCCTACGAGCAGTACTTC.

The CDR3 protein is CASSYEAGEGGYSNQPQHF. CDR3 in DNA: TGTGCCAGCAGTTACGAGGCAGGGGAGGGCGGTTATAGCAATCAGCCCCAGCATTTT. The rearrangement links TRBV6-2 or TRBV6-3 to TRBJ1-5, with D possibly matching TRBD1 (6 bases). Germline CDR1 and CDR2: MNHEY and SVGEGT. V gave up 2 bases and J gave up 0 bases, with 20 bases separating them. The CDR3 extends over 19 amino acids.

The chain links TRBV15 to TRBJ2-3, with D perhaps TRBD2 (5 bases). The germline V gene has CDR1 LNHNV and CDR2 YYDKDF (reference sequence). This CDR3 spans 15 amino acids. The V end was cut by 0 bases, the J end by 2 bases, with 9 bases between. This CDR3 reads CATSREGGFTDTQYF. DNA for the CDR3: TGTGCCACCAGCAGAGAAGGCGGGTTCACAGATACGCAGTATTTT.

The gene calls are TRBV24-1 and TRBJ2-2, with D perhaps being TRBD1 or TRBD2 (5 bases each). This CDR3 contains 17 residues. The germline V gene has CDR1 KGHDR and CDR2 SFDVKD. The germline V and J ends were trimmed by 7 bases and 4 bases, with 21 bases remaining between them. CDR3 in amino acids: CATRGESTGFSTGELFF. CDR3 bases: TGTGCCACCAGGGGGGAAAGTACGGGTTTTTCCACCGGGGAGCTGTTTTTT.

The rearrangement links TRBV19 to TRBJ2-6, with 7 nucleotides matching TRBD2. CDR1 and CDR2 (germline): LNHDA, SQIVND (reference sequence). This CDR3 has 17 amino acids. The J segment lost 0 bases and the V segment lost 6 bases, leaving 8 bases of the junction unmatched. The CDR3: CASSRGGYPSGANVLTF. In nucleotides, the CDR3 is TGTGCCAGTAGCCGCGGGGGTTACCCCTCTGGGGCCAACGTCCTGACTTTC.

The CDR3 region is CASTPDRVGNTIYF. CDR3 in DNA: TGCGCCAGCACCCCGGACAGGGTGGGAAACACCATATATTTT. This chain joins TRBV5-1 and TRBJ1-3; 8 nucleotides agree with TRBD1. Trimming at V came to 6 bases and at J to 4 bases, leaving 6 bases not matched to a gene. The CDR3 totals 14 residues. CDR1 and CDR2 (germline): SGHRS, YFSETQ.

V is TRBV4-1 and J is TRBJ1-1; perhaps TRBD1 as D (6 bases). CDR1 and CDR2 (germline): MGHRA, YSYEKL. The CDR3 covers 16 residues. Trimming took 0 bases from V and 5 from J, leaving 16 bases between them. The chain's CDR3 is CASSQDQPVGGTEAFF. In DNA form, the CDR3 reads TGCGCCAGCAGCCAAGATCAGCCTGTAGGGGGAACTGAAGCTTTCTTT.

This clonotype was counted only a few times. J is TRBJ1-1 and V is TRBV7-2; D gene ambiguous. Germline CDR1 and CDR2: SGHTA and FQGNSA. V lost 6 bases and J lost 8, with 13 bases in between. This CDR3 has 12 amino acids. CDR3 in amino acids: CASSFGEGEAFF. CDR3 sequence (DNA): TGTGCCAGCAGTTTTGGCGAAGGAGAAGCTTTCTTT.

The chain uses TRBV3-1 and TRBJ2-5; 16 nucleotides match TRBD2. J was trimmed by 5 bases and V by 4 bases; bases with no gene match: 7. Germline CDR1 and CDR2: LGHDT and YNNKEL (reference sequence). The CDR3 totals 17 residues. CDR3 sequence: CASSPPGLAGGRETQYF. In DNA, the CDR3 is TGTGCCAGCAGCCCCCCGGGACTAGCGGGGGGGCGGGAGACCCAGTACTTC.

The V gene is TRBV21-1, the J gene TRBJ2-3; the tabulated D call, TRBD2, remains unverified against the DNA. TRBV21-1 is listed as a pseudogene. The CDR3 contains 16 residues. CDR3 sequence (DNA): TGTGCCAGCAGCAAAGACCCTGGACTAGCGGGAGCTACGCAGTATTTT. Translation gives CASSKDPGLAGATQYF.

The chain couples TRBV27 to TRBJ2-5; no reliable D call. Germline loops: CDR1 MNHEY, CDR2 SMNVEV (reference sequence). V was clipped by 4 bases and J by 4 bases, with 16 bases between them. This CDR3 region has 15 residues. Written as DNA, the CDR3 is TGTGCCAGCAGTTCGCCTAGGGCCGGCCGAGAGACCCAGTACTTC. This translates into CASSSPRAGRETQYF.

In its sample, this clonotype was seen a few times. The chain carries TRBV27 and TRBJ1-2; 8 positions match TRBD1. The length of the CDR3 is 14 residues. Germline V gives CDR1 MNHEY, CDR2 SMNVEV (reference sequence). The ends lost 3 bases at V and 4 bases at J; junction bases unmatched: 4. CDR3 residues: CASSFGQGSYGYTF. The CDR3 DNA is TGTGCCAGCAGTTTCGGACAGGGCAGCTATGGCTACACCTTC.

The chain links TRBV19 to TRBJ1-5, with D hard to call. V dropped 3 bases and J dropped 0 bases, with 6 bases sitting between them. The CDR3 sequence is 14 residues long. CDR1 LNHDA and CDR2 SQIVND come from the germline V gene (reference sequence). DNA for the CDR3: TGTGCCAGTAGTATTGTCTATAGCAATCAGCCCCAGCATTTT. Protein product: CASSIVYSNQPQHF.

This clonotype showed up just once. The V gene is TRBV3-1, the J gene TRBJ2-7, with a possible D match to TRBD2 (5 bases). V gave up 5 bases and J gave up 5 bases, with 19 bases separating them. Germline V CDR1 and CDR2: LGHDT, YNNKEL (reference sequence). The CDR3 totals 15 residues. CDR3 sequence (DNA): TGTGCCAGCAGCACCCCCGGTGAGGGTATGAACGAGCAGTACGTC. It encodes CASSTPGEGMNEQYV.

The sample holds one count of this clonotype. V usage is TRBV3-1 and J usage is TRBJ2-5; TRBD2 aligns across 10 bases. CDR3 length equals 16 residues. The trim removed 5 bases at V and 4 bases at J, leaving 10 bases unmatched. Germline lookup yields CDR1 LGHDT and CDR2 YNNKEL (reference sequence). CDR3 nucleotides: TGTGCCAGCAGCACGGAACTAGCGGGGAGAGTAGAGACCCAGTACTTC. This sequence encodes CASSTELAGRVETQYF.

The gene calls are TRBV23-1 and TRBJ2-7, with TRBD1 matching over 7 bases. TRBV23-1 falls under the ORF class, with uncertain function. The V gene end was trimmed by 6 bases and the J gene end by 3 bases; junction bases not matched to a gene: 8. The CDR3 extends over 14 amino acids. CDR3 sequence: CASRRWDSNYEQYF. CDR3 sequence (DNA): TGCGCCAGCAGAAGATGGGACAGCAACTACGAGCAGTACTTC.

V usage is TRBV7-9 and J usage is TRBJ2-1, with D possibly matching TRBD1 (5 bases). Trimming shortened V by 6 bases and J by 8 bases, and 11 bases separated the two germline ends. Germline loops: CDR1 SEHNR, CDR2 FQNEAQ (reference sequence). CDR3 length equals 12 residues. CDR3 in DNA: TGTGCCAGCAGTCTCAGGGTCGATGAGCAGTTCTTC. Its protein is CASSLRVDEQFF.

The rearrangement uses TRBV14 and TRBJ1-6; D is perhaps TRBD1 (6 bases). The V end was cut by 0 bases, the J end by 10 bases, with 13 bases between. The CDR3 is made up of 15 amino acids. The germline V gene encodes CDR1 SGHDN and CDR2 FVKESK. In DNA form, the CDR3 reads TGTGCCAGCAGCCAAGATCGGGGGCTCGAATCACCCCTCCACTTT. Translated, it gives CASSQDRGLESPLHF.